This TCR beta chain stems from a study of blood T cell repertoires in COVID-19. Overall study: Spain, Italy and the United States supplied samples that represented acute and convalescent COVID-19. PBMCs, B-cell-depleted T cells, or T cells provided the cDNA or gDNA that made up the material.

Authors' analysis steps: For nucleated cells, counts were estimated from reference gene primer amplification. Only in-frame clones appear in the TCRdb table, and some are missing; sequencing was by immunoSEQ multiplex PCR. V, J and clone size were drawn from that table, and D and trimming were deduced from the DNA. The data show about 190,000 clones, 87% seen once. This CDR3 comprises 15 residues. The ends lost 2 bases at V and 10 bases at J; junction bases unmatched: 13. In germline, CDR1 is SGHRS, CDR2 YFSETQ. This clone showed up just once. This clonotype was sampled from a man in his sixties with active or convalescent COVID-19. Material for sequencing was peripheral blood. This sequence joins TRBV5-1 and TRBJ1-2, with 8 bases identical to TRBD1. The CDR3: CASSFTVGQGLTYTF. DNA for the CDR3: TGCGCCAGCAGCTTCACTGTAGGACAGGGCCTCACCTACACCTTC.